The 24 T cell receptor beta chains presented below share a single source sample, sequenced in a study of regulatory T cells in long-lasting Graves disease. HTBI primers from iRepertoire and Arm-PCR of CDR3 regions yielded the TCR beta libraries. In TCRdb, the multiplex PCR reads were re-called with MiXCR into one record per CDR3 protein. This sample has about 460,000 distinct CDR3 sequences; 12% to 15% occur once, and the top ten carry approximately 15%. As to time point: newly diagnosed GD, antithyroid drugs for less than 3 months. RNA isolated from PBMCs was used to make the TCR library. These same records also appear under a second study, on T cells in Graves' hyperthyroidism and ophthalmopathy.

The sample here was peripheral blood mononuclear cells (PBMCs), taken at new diagnosis, from a patient treated with antithyroid drugs. The receptor set was obtained from a woman aged 50 to 65 with Graves disease.

This clonotype came up a few times. The chain combines TRBV5-5 with TRBJ1-5; D is undetermined. V was trimmed by 0 bases and J by 3 bases, leaving 13 bases between them. This CDR3 spans 16 amino acids. Germline values: CDR1 SGHKS, CDR2 YYEKEE (reference sequence). The CDR3 DNA follows: TGTGCCAGCAGCTTGGCCGGCTTCACCGACAATCAGCCCCAGCATTTT. Translated: CASSLAGFTDNQPQHF.

This rearrangement joins TRBV29-1 to TRBJ2-1; 12 nucleotides line up with TRBD2. This CDR3 is built from 17 residues. Germline V gives CDR1 SQVTM, CDR2 ANQGSEA. The trim removed 6 bases at V and 0 bases at J, leaving 9 bases unmatched. The CDR3 nucleotides read TGCAGCGTCGATGGGACTAGCGGGCCAAGCTCCTACAATGAGCAGTTCTTC. Protein sequence: CSVDGTSGPSSYNEQFF.

As regards this clonotype: Since no conserved phenylalanine or tryptophan closes the CDR3, a read error is the likely cause. This sequence joins TRBV20-1 and TRBJ2-5; no clear D gene. The V end was cut by 7 bases, the J end by 4 bases, with 10 bases between. CDR3 length equals 11 residues. The germline CDR1 and CDR2 sequences are DFQATT and SNEGSKA (reference sequence). CDR3 DNA: TGCAGTGTAGACTTCAGAGAGACCCAGTACCTC. It specifies CSVDFRETQYL.

This clonotype has ten or more counts. This chain uses TRBV20-1 with TRBJ2-7; D perhaps matches TRBD2 (5 bases). Germline CDR1 is DFQATT and CDR2 is SNEGSKA (reference sequence). The germline V and J ends were trimmed by 2 bases and 4 bases, with 15 bases remaining between them. The length of the CDR3 is 14 residues. CDR3: CSARTAAIQYEQYF. DNA for the CDR3: TGCAGTGCTAGAACAGCGGCAATACAGTACGAGCAGTACTTC.

This clonotype was detected many times. The chain is built from TRBV27 and TRBJ1-5; D unresolved. Looked up from germline, CDR1 is MNHEY and CDR2 is SMNVEV (reference sequence). This CDR3 has 13 amino acids. Trimming stripped 5 bases from V and 5 bases from J, with 10 bases between. The CDR3 here is CASSLRTYQPQHF. In nucleotides, the CDR3 is TGTGCCAGCAGTCTCCGAACCTATCAGCCCCAGCATTTT.

The gene calls are TRBV5-1 and TRBJ1-5; 9 nucleotides align to TRBD1. Losses at the gene ends were 0 bases for V and 5 bases for J; bases not matched to a gene: 18. Germline V gene lookup returns CDR1 SGHRS and CDR2 YFSETQ. The CDR3 is made up of 20 amino acids. CDR3 bases: TGCGCCAGCAGCTTGGCTGAGGGACAGGGTTTGTTAGTTTTGTATCAGCCCCAGCATTTT. Amino acid sequence: CASSLAEGQGLLVLYQPQHF.

V is TRBV9 and J is TRBJ2-3, with TRBD1 identical over 7 bases. The CDR3 has 16 amino acids. The junction had 10 bases not matched to a gene; V was cut back by 4 bases and J by 2 bases. Per the germline V gene, CDR1 is SGDLS and CDR2 is YYNGEE. CDR3 in DNA: TGTGCCAGCAGCACGGGGCGGCAGGGGGTCACAGATACGCAGTATTTT. This gives the protein CASSTGRQGVTDTQYF.

There are many counts of this clonotype. This chain uses TRBV2 with TRBJ2-1, with D uncertain. The germline V gene has CDR1 SNHLY and CDR2 FYNNEI. With 8 bases removed from V and 10 bases from J, the gap between germline ends came to 6 bases. This CDR3 spans 9 amino acids. CDR3 residues: CASEQEQFF. CDR3 DNA: TGTGCCAGCGAACAGGAGCAGTTCTTC.

Note on this clonotype: A junction boundary mismatches the germline segment, possibly from a read error. The genes are TRBV19 and TRBJ2-7; a possible D gene is TRBD2 (5 bases). The CDR3 spans 15 residues. Germline V gene sequence: CDR1 LNHDA, CDR2 SQIVND (reference sequence). The CDR3 region is CASCIVGGGTYEQYF. CDR3 DNA: TGTGCCAGTTGTATAGTAGGAGGCGGAACCTACGAGCAGTACTTC.

V gene TRBV11-2 combines with J gene TRBJ2-7, with 12 bases lining up with TRBD1. CDR3 length: 16 amino acids. CDR1 is SGHAT, CDR2 FQNNGV, per germline. Trimming cost V 0 bases and J 9 bases; bases outside gene matches: 9. The CDR3 loop reads CASSLDLGTGGWGQYF. CDR3 sequence (DNA): TGTGCCAGCAGCTTAGATCTGGGGACAGGGGGCTGGGGGCAGTACTTC. The variable domain in full, with the rest retrieved from reference TRBV11-2 and TRBJ2-7, is EAGVAQSPRYKIIEKRQSVAFWCNPISGHATLYWYQQILGQGPKLLIQFQNNGVVDDSQLPKDRFSAERLKGVDSTLKIQPAKLEDSAVYLCASSLDLGTGGWGQYFGPGTRLTVT.

This clonotype appeared a few times. V is TRBV25-1 and J is TRBJ2-7, with 13 bases fitting TRBD2. V shed 8 bases, J shed 5 bases, and the junction held 3 bases outside the gene matches. Germline assignment: CDR1 MGHDK and CDR2 SYGVNS. The CDR3 contains 13 residues. In DNA form, the CDR3 reads TGTGCCAGCTCGGGACTAGCGGGACACGAGCAGTACTTC. Translating it yields CASSGLAGHEQYF.

This clonotype appeared many times. The chain uses TRBV27 and TRBJ2-7, with D perhaps assigned TRBD1 or TRBD2 (6 bases each). The V gene's germline CDR1 is MNHEY and CDR2 SMNVEV (reference sequence). Trimming took off 2 bases at V and 2 bases at J, with 19 bases between the two ends. The CDR3 runs 17 residues. CDR3 DNA: TGTGCCAGCAGTTTACTGGTGGGGGGCTCTTCTCCCTACGAGCAGTACTTC. Protein product: CASSLLVGGSSPYEQYF.

The chain couples TRBV28 to TRBJ2-6; D not certain. Germline CDR1 is MDHEN and CDR2 is SYDVKM. This CDR3 has 13 residues. The germline V and J ends were trimmed by 5 bases and 7 bases, with 9 bases remaining between them. The CDR3: CASSNSEANVLTF. CDR3 bases: TGTGCCAGCAGTAACAGCGAAGCCAACGTCCTGACTTTC. Together with reference TRBV28 and TRBJ2-6, the CDR3 gives the full variable domain: DVKVTQSSRYLVKRTGEKVFLECVQDMDHENMFWYRQDPGLGLRLIYFSYDVKMKEKGDIPEGYSVSREKKERFSLILESASTNQTSMYLCASSNSEANVLTFGAGSRLTVL.

This chain connects TRBV6-1 to TRBJ2-7; 9 bases fit TRBD1. Germline lookup yields CDR1 MNHNS and CDR2 SASEGT. The J segment lost 6 bases and the V segment lost 8 bases, leaving 8 bases of the junction unmatched. This CDR3 region has 13 residues. The CDR3 coding sequence is TGTGCCAGCCGGGACAGGGCAAATGGCGAGCAGTACTTC. This codes for CASRDRANGEQYF.

This clonotype was seen many times. V and J are TRBV7-9 and TRBJ1-1; no reliable D call. V lost 1 base and J lost 7, with 19 bases in between. Per the germline V gene, CDR1 is SEHNR and CDR2 is FQNEAQ (reference sequence). The CDR3 covers 16 residues. The DNA of the CDR3 is TGTGCCAGCAGCTTAGTTTTTCTCGGTGCTGGGGATGAAGCTTTCTTT. It translates to CASSLVFLGAGDEAFF.

Many counts were recorded for this clonotype. V gene TRBV28 combines with J gene TRBJ1-1, with a possible D match to TRBD1 (6 bases). V was cut by 3 bases and J by 3 bases, with 14 bases left in between. Germline-derived CDR1 and CDR2 are MDHEN and SYDVKM. There are 15 residues in the CDR3. The CDR3 DNA reads TGTGCCAGCAGTTTTCAGGGGACCGTCTACACTGAAGCTTTCTTT. Protein product: CASSFQGTVYTEAFF.

This rearrangement joins TRBV6-2 or TRBV6-3 to TRBJ2-1; 16 bases map to TRBD2. This CDR3 region has 17 residues. CDR1 and CDR2 (germline): MNHEY, SVGEGT. V dropped 7 bases and J dropped 8; count of bases not matched to a gene: 11. For the CDR3, the DNA is TGTGCCAGCACCGGGACTAGCGGGAGGGCCTTCTCCCATGAGCAGTTCTTC. This codes for CASTGTSGRAFSHEQFF.

This clonotype occurred a few times. The gene calls are TRBV6-1 and TRBJ1-2, with a possible D match to TRBD1 (5 bases). The CDR3 contains 14 residues. The ends were cut back, 7 bases at V and 1 base at J, with 13 bases in the middle. Per germline, CDR1 MNHNS and CDR2 SASEGT. The CDR3 loop is CASKGSGINYGYTF. CDR3 coding DNA: TGTGCCAGCAAGGGGTCGGGGATTAACTATGGCTACACCTTC.

This clonotype was detected a few times. CDR3 protein: CASSPLGQISGANVLTF. Here the CDR3 DNA reads TGTGCCAGCTCACCACTGGGACAAATTTCTGGGGCCAACGTCCTGACTTTC. This sequence joins TRBV18 and TRBJ2-6, with D perhaps matching TRBD1 (6 bases). This CDR3 region has 17 residues. Trimming pared 1 base from V and 1 base from J, leaving 11 bases between. Germline-derived CDR1 and CDR2 are KGHSH and LQKENI.

This clonotype was counted many times. J is TRBJ2-3 and V is TRBV5-1; 7 nucleotides match TRBD2. Losses at the gene ends were 0 bases for V and 3 bases for J; bases not matched to a gene: 4. This CDR3 has 15 residues. The germline gives CDR1 SGHRS, CDR2 YFSETQ. DNA of the CDR3: TGCGCCAGCAGCTTGGGACTAGCAGAAACAGATACGCAGTATTTT. This encodes CASSLGLAETDTQYF.

There are many counts of this clonotype. V and J are TRBV3-1 and TRBJ1-5; D possibly corresponds to TRBD1 (5 bases). V was clipped by 0 bases and J by 7 bases, with 10 bases between them. Germline values: CDR1 LGHDT, CDR2 YNNKEL (reference sequence). The CDR3 has 14 amino acids. The CDR3 protein is CASSQEGPRQPQHF. The CDR3 bases are TGTGCCAGCAGCCAAGAGGGGCCCCGCCAGCCCCAGCATTTT.

The chain combines TRBV7-9 with TRBJ1-6, with TRBD1 matching over 7 bases. The CDR3 length is 14 residues. After removal of 3 bases from V and 8 bases from J, the junction contained 4 bases not matched to a gene. Germline CDR1 is SEHNR and CDR2 is FQNEAQ (reference sequence). The CDR3 spells CASSLNRGDSPLHF. The CDR3, as DNA: TGTGCCAGCAGCTTGAACAGGGGTGATTCACCCCTCCACTTT.

As for this clonotype: This may stem from a read error, because a much larger clone lies one nucleotide away. The CDR3 carries no conserved terminal phenylalanine or tryptophan, so it likely arises from a read error. The chain is built from TRBV13 and TRBJ2-7; 9 bases fit TRBD1. Germline lookup yields CDR1 PRHDT and CDR2 FYEKMQ (reference sequence). V gave up 4 bases and J gave up 4 bases; unmatched junction bases: 8. The CDR3 consists of 15 residues. The CDR3, as DNA: TGTGCCAGCAGCTCTGTACCGGGACAGGGTTACGAGCAGTACCTC. It is translated as CASSSVPGQGYEQYL.

J is TRBJ1-1 and V is TRBV19; no clear D. Germline V gives CDR1 LNHDA, CDR2 SQIVND (reference sequence). Trimming took off 2 bases at V and 3 bases at J, with 7 bases between the two ends. The CDR3 length is 13 residues. The CDR3 reads CASSIYRDTEAFF. The CDR3, as DNA: TGTGCCAGTAGTATATACCGTGACACTGAAGCTTTCTTT.